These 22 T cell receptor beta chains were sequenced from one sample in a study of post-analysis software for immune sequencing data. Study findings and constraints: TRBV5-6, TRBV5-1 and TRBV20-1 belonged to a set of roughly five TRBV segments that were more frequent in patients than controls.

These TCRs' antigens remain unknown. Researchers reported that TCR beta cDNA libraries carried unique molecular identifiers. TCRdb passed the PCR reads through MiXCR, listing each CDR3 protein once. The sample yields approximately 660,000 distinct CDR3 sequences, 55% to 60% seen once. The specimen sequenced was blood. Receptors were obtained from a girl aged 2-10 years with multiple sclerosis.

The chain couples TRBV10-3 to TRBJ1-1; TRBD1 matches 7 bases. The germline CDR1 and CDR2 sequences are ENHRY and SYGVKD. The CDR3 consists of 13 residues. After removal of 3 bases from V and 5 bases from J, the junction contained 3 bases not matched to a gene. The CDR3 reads CAISETGETEAFF. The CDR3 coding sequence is TGTGCCATCAGTGAAACAGGGGAAACTGAAGCTTTCTTT.

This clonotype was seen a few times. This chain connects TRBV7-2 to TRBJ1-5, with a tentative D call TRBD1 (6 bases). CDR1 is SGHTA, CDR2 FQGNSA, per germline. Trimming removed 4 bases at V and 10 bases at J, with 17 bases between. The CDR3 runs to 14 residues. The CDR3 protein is CASSSRGGARPQHF. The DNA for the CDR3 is TGTGCCAGCAGCTCTAGAGGGGGGGCGCGCCCCCAGCATTTT.

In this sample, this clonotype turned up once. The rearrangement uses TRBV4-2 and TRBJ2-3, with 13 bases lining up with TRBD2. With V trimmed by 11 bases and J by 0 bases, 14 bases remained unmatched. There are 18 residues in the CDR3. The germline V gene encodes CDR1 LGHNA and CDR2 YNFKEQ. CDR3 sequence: CAGRTSGGLPTSTDTQYF. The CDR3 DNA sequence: TGTGCCGGTCGGACTAGCGGGGGACTACCAACTAGCACAGATACGCAGTATTTT.

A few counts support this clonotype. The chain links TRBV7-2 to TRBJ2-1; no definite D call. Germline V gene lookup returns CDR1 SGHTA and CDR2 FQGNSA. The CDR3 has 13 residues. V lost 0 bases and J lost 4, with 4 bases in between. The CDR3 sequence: CASSLAQYNEQFF. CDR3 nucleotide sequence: TGTGCCAGCAGCTTAGCGCAGTACAATGAGCAGTTCTTC.

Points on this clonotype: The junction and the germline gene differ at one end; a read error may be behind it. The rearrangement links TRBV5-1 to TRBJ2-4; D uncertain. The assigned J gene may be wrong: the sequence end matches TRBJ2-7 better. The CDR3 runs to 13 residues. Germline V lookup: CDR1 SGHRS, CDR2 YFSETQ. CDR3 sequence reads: CTSSDANAYEQYF. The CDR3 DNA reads TGCACCAGCAGCGACGCGAATGCCTACGAGCAGTACTTC.

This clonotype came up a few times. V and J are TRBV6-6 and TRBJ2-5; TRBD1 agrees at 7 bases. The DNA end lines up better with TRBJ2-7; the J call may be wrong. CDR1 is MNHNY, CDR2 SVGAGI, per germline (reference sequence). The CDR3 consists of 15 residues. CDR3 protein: CASSSPGTVGSEQYF. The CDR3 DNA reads TGTGCCAGCAGTTCCCCCGGGACAGTAGGGTCCGAGCAGTACTTC.

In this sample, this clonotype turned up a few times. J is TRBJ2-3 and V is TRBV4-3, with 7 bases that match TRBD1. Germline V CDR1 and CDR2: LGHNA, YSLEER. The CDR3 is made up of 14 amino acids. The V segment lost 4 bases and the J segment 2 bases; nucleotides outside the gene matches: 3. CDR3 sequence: CASSLDRLTDTQYF. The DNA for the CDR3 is TGCGCCAGCAGCCTGGACAGGCTCACAGATACGCAGTATTTT.

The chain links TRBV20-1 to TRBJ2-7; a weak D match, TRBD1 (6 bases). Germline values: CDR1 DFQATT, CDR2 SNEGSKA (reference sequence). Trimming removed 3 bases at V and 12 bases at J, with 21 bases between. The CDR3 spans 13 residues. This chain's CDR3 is CSARTLRGETRYF. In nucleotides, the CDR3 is TGCAGTGCTAGGACCCTCAGGGGCGAGACCCGGTACTTC.

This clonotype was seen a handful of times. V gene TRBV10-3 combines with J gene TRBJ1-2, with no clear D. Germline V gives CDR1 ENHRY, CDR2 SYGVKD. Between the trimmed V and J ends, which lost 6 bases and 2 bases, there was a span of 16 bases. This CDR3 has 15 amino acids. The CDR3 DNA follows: TGTGCCATCAGAGTGGAGTTATTTAACAACTATGGCTACACCTTC. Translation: CAIRVELFNNYGYTF.

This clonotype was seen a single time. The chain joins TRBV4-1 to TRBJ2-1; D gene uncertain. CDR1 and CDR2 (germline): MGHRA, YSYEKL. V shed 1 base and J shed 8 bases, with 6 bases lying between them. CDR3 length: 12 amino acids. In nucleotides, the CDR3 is TGCGCCAGCAGCCAAGTCGCCCATGAGCAGTTCTTC. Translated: CASSQVAHEQFF.

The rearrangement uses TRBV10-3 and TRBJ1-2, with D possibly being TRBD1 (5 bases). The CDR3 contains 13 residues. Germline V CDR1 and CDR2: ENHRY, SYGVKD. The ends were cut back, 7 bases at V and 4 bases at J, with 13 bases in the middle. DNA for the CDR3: TGTGCCATCAAAGAAACAGGCCCCTATGGCTACACCTTC. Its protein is CAIKETGPYGYTF.

In DNA, the CDR3 is TGTGCCAGCTCTCTGGGAACAGGGAGCGTTCAGTACTTC. This translates into CASSLGTGSVQYF. The chain links TRBV6-2 or TRBV6-3 to TRBJ2-5, with D perhaps matching TRBD1 (6 bases). Trimming left V 8 bases short and J 11 bases short, with 21 bases between. The CDR3 totals 13 residues. Germline loops: CDR1 MNHEY, CDR2 SVGEGT.

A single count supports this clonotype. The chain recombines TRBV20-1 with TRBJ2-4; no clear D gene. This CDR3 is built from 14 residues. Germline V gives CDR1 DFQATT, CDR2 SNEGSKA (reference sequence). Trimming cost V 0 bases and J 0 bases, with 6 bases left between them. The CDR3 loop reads CSARDFLAKNIQYF. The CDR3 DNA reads TGCAGTGCTAGAGATTTCCTAGCCAAAAACATTCAGTACTTC.

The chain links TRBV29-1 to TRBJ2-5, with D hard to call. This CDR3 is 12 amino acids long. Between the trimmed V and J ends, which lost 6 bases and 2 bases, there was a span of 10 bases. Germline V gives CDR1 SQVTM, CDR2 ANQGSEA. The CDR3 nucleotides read TGCAGCGTCCCAAGAGAGCAAGAGACCCAGTACTTC. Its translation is CSVPREQETQYF.

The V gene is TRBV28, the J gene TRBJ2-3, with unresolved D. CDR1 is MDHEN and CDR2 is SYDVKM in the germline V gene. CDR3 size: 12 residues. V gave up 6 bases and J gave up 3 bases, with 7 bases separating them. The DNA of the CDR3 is TGTGCCAGCAGGTTGCGTACAGATACGCAGTATTTT. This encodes CASRLRTDTQYF.

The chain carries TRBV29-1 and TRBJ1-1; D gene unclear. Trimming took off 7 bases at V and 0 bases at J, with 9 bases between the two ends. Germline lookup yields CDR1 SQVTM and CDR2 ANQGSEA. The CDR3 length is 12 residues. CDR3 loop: CSGLQLNTEAFF. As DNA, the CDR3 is TGCAGCGGCTTACAGCTGAACACTGAAGCTTTCTTT.

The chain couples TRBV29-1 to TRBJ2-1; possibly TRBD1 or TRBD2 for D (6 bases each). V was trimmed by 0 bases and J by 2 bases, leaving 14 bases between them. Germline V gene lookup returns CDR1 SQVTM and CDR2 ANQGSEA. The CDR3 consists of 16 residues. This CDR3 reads CSVEDLWGATYNEQFF. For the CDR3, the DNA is TGCAGCGTTGAAGATCTTTGGGGGGCCACCTACAATGAGCAGTTCTTC.

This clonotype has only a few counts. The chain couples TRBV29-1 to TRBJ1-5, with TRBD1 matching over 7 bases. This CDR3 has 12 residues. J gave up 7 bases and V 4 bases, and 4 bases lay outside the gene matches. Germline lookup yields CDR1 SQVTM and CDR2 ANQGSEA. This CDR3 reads CSVGTGRQPQHF. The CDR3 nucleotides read TGCAGCGTTGGGACAGGAAGGCAGCCCCAGCATTTT.

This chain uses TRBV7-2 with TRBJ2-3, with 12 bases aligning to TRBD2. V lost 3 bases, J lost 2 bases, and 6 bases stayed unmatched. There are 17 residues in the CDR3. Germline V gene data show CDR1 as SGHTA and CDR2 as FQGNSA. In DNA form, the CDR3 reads TGTGCCAGCAGCTTGCCGCTAGCGGGGGGGCCCACAGATACGCAGTATTTT. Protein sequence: CASSLPLAGGPTDTQYF.

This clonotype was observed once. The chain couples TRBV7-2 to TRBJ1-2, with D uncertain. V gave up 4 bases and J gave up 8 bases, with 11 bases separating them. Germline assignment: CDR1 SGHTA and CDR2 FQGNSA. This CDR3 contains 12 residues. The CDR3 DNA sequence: TGTGCCAGCAGCTCACATCCTCTCGGCTACACCTTC. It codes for CASSSHPLGYTF.

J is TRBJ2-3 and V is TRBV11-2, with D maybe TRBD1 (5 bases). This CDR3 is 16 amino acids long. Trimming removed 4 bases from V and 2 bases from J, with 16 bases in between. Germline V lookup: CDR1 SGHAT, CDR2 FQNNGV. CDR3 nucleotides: TGTGCCAGCAGCTCAATTCAGGGCCAGTCCACAGATACGCAGTATTTT. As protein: CASSSIQGQSTDTQYF.

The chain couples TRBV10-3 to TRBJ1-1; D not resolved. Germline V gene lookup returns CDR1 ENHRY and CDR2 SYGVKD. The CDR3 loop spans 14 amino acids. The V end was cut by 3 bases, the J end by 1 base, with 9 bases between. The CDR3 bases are TGTGCCATCAGTGACCCGCGGGAGAACACTGAAGCTTTCTTT. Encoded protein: CAISDPRENTEAFF.